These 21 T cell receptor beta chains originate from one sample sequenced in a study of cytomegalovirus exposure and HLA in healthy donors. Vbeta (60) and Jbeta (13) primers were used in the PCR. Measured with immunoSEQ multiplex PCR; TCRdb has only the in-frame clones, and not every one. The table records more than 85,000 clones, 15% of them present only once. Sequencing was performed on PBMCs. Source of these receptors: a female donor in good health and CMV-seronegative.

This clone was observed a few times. The CDR3 sequence: CASSLDLAGDYEQYF. CDR3 DNA sequence: TGTGCCAGCAGCTTAGATCTAGCGGGCGACTACGAGCAGTACTTC. The V call is TRBV7-9, the J call TRBJ2-7; 8 bases fit TRBD2. The V gene end was trimmed by 1 base and the J gene end by 3 bases; junction bases not matched to a gene: 5. This CDR3 contains 15 residues. CDR1 is SEHNR and CDR2 is FQNEAQ in the germline V gene (reference sequence).

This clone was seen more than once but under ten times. The CDR3 is CASSYSAGLNTEAFF. As DNA, the CDR3 is TGTGCCAGCAGTTACTCGGCAGGGCTGAACACTGAAGCTTTCTTT. The V gene is TRBV6-5, the J gene TRBJ1-1; possible D gene TRBD1, 5 bases. Germline V lookup: CDR1 MNHEY, CDR2 SVGAGI. The CDR3 length is 15 residues. V was cut by 0 bases and J by 0 bases, with 8 bases left in between.

The CDR3 sequence: CASSQVLGTGNEKLFF. The DNA for the CDR3 is TGCGCCAGCAGCCAAGTCCTCGGAACAGGGAATGAAAAACTGTTTTTT. This sequence joins TRBV4-1 and TRBJ1-4, with D perhaps TRBD1 (6 bases). The V gene's germline CDR1 is MGHRA and CDR2 YSYEKL. The V end lost 1 base, the J end lost 5 bases, and 14 bases lay between the germline ends. There are 16 residues in the CDR3.

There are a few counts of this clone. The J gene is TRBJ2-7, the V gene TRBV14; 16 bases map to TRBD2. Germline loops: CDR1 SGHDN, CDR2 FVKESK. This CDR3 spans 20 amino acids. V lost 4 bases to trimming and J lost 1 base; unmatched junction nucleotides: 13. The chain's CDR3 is CASSLFSGTSGRVGSYEQYF. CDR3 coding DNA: TGTGCCAGCAGCCTATTTTCCGGGACTAGCGGGAGGGTAGGATCCTACGAGCAGTACTTC.

Here the CDR3 reads CASSLTSGRKTQYF. In DNA, the CDR3 is TGTGCCAGCAGCTTAACTAGCGGGAGGAAGACCCAGTACTTC. The V call is TRBV13, the J call TRBJ2-5; the match to TRBD2 covers 12 bases. CDR1 and CDR2 from the germline V gene are PRHDT and FYEKMQ (reference sequence). The CDR3 consists of 14 residues. The V gene end was trimmed by 2 bases and the J gene end by 6 bases; junction bases not matched to a gene: 1.

The DNA for the CDR3 is TGTGCCAGCAGCCAATGGACTAGTGGTACGCAGTATTTT. Translating gives CASSQWTSGTQYF. The rearrangement uses TRBV7-2 and TRBJ2-3, with 7 bases that match TRBD2. V was pared by 5 bases and J by 8 bases, with 7 bases of the junction left unmatched. Germline V gene data show CDR1 as SGHTA and CDR2 as FQGNSA. This CDR3 has 13 residues.

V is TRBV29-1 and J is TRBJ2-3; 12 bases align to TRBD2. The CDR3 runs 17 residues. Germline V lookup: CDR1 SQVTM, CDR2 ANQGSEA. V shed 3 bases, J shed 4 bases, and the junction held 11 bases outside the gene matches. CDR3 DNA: TGCAGCGTTGATTCGTGGCCTAGCGGGGGGGCCCCAGATACGCAGTATTTT. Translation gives CSVDSWPSGGAPDTQYF.

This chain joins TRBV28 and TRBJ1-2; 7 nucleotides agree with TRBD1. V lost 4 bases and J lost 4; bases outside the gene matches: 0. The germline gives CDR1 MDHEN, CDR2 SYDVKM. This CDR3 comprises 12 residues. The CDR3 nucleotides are TGTGCCAGCAGTTCAGGGGGCTATGGCTACACCTTC. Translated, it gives CASSSGGYGYTF.

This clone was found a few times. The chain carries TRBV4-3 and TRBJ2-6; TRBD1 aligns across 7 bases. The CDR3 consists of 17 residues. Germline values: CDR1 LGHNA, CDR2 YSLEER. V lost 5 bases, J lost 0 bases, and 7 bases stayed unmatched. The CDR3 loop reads CASSFQQGRSGANVLTF. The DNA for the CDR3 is TGCGCCAGCAGCTTCCAACAGGGGCGCTCTGGGGCCAACGTCCTGACTTTC.

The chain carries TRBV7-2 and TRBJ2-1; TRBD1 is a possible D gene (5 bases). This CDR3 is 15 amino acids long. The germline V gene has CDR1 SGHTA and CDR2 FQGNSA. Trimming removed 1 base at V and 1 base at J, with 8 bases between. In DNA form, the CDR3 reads TGTGCCAGCAGCTTAGAGGGGTTTTCCTACAATGAGCAGTTCTTC. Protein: CASSLEGFSYNEQFF.

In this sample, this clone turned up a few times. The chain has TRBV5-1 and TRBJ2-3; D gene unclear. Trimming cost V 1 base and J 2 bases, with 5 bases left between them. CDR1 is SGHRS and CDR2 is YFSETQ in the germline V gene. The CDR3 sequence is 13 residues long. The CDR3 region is CASSLPSTDTQYF. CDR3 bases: TGCGCCAGCAGCTTGCCCTCCACAGATACGCAGTATTTT.

The CDR3 loop is CASSSIAGKTDTQYF. The DNA of the CDR3 is TGTGCCAGCAGCTCAATAGCGGGAAAGACAGATACGCAGTATTTT. This chain joins TRBV7-9 and TRBJ2-3; 8 nucleotides agree with TRBD2. This CDR3 region has 15 residues. The germline gives CDR1 SEHNR, CDR2 FQNEAQ (reference sequence). Losses at the gene ends were 4 bases for V and 3 bases for J; bases not matched to a gene: 6.

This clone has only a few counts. CDR3 coding DNA: TGTGCCAGCATTAAGCGGACTAGCGGGAGTGAGCAGTTCTTC. It is translated as CASIKRTSGSEQFF. The chain couples TRBV6-5 to TRBJ2-1, with 13 bases lining up with TRBD2. Germline lookup yields CDR1 MNHEY and CDR2 SVGAGI. This CDR3 is 14 amino acids long. J lost 9 bases, V lost 7 bases, and 6 bases had no gene match.

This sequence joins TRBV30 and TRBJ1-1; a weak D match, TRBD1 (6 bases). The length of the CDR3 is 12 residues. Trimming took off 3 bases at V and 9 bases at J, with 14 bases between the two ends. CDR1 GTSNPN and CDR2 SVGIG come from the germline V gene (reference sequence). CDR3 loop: CAWRARGGQAFF. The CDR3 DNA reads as TGTGCCTGGAGGGCCCGGGGGGGGCAAGCTTTCTTT. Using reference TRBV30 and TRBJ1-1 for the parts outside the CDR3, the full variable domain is SQTIHQWPATLVQPVGSPLSLECTVEGTSNPNLYWYRQAAGRGLQLLFYSVGIGQISSEVPQNLSASRPQDRQFILSSKKLLLSDSGFYLCAWRARGGQAFFGQGTRLTVV.

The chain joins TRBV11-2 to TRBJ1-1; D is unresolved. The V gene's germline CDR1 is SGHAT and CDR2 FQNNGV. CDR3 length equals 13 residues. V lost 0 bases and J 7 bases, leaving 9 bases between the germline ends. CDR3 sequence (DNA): TGTGCCAGCAGCTTAGATGGAGGCAGTGAAGCTTTCTTT. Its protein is CASSLDGGSEAFF.

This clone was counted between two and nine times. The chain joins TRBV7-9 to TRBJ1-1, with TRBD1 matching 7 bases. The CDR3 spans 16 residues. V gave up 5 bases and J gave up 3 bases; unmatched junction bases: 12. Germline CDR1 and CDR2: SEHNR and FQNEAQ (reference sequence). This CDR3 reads CASSPVPAGGDTEAFF. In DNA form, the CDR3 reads TGTGCCAGCAGCCCAGTCCCGGCAGGGGGAGACACTGAAGCTTTCTTT.

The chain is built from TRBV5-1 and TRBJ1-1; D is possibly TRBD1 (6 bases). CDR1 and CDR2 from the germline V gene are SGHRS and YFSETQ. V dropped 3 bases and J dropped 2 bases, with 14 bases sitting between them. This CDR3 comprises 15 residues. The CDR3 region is CASSSKQGSNTEAFF. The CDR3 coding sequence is TGCGCCAGCAGCTCCAAACAGGGAAGTAACACTGAAGCTTTCTTT.

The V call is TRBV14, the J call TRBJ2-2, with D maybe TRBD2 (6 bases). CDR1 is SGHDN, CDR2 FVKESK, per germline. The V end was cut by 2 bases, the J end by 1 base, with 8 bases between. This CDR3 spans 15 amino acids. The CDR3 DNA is TGTGCCAGCAGCCAATTCGGGAGGAACACCGGGGAGCTGTTTTTT. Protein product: CASSQFGRNTGELFF.

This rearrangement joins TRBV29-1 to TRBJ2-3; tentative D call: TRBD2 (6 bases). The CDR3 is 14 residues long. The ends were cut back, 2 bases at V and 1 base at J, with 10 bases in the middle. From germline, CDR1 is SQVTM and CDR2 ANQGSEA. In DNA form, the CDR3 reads TGCAGCGTTGAACGGCAGCGGGGCACAGATACGCAGTATTTT. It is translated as CSVERQRGTDTQYF.

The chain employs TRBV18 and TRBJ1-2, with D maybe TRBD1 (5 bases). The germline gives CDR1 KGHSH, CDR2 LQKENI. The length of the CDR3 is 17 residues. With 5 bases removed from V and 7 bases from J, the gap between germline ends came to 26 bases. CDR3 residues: CASSRRLNTPGTGGYTF. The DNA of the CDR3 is TGTGCCAGCTCAAGACGACTCAACACCCCAGGGACTGGTGGCTACACCTTC.

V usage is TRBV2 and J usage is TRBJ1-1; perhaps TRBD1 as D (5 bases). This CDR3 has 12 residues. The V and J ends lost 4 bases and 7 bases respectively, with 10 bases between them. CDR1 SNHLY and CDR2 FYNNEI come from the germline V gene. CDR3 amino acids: CASSVHRIEAFF. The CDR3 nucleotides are TGTGCCAGCAGTGTCCACAGGATTGAAGCTTTCTTT.